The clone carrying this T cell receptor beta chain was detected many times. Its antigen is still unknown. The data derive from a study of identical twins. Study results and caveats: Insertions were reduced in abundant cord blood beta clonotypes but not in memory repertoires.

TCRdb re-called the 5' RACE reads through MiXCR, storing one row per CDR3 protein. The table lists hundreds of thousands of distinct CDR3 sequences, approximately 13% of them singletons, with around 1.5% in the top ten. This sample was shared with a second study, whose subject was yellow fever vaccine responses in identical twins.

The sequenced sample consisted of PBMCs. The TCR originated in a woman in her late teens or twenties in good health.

The CDR3 protein is CASTLGQGQQTGQFF. The CDR3 DNA reads as TGTGCCAGCACCCTCGGACAGGGGCAACAAACGGGGCAGTTCTTC. V and J are TRBV12-3 or TRBV12-4 and TRBJ2-1; 9 bases agree with TRBD1. V lost 7 bases, J lost 12 bases, and 16 bases stayed unmatched. This CDR3 contains 15 residues.